This TCR beta chain was obtained from a study of T cells in Graves' hyperthyroidism and ophthalmopathy. Findings and caveats of the study: Model output signaled ophthalmopathy a median around 6.9 months ahead of onset. Most thyroid-expanded clonotypes above 0.001 were also found in blood.

CDR3 size: 14 residues. Per germline, CDR1 DFQATT and CDR2 SNEGSKA (reference sequence). J lost 2 bases, V lost 5 bases, and 3 bases had no gene match. This clonotype appeared many times. What it recognizes is unknown. From RNA transcripts, TCR beta CDR3 regions were amplified. With the HTBI primer set, the TCR CDR3 went through a first round of RT-PCR. MiXCR, applied by TCRdb to the multiplex PCR reads, yields one record per CDR3 protein. In the table there are about 590,000 distinct CDR3 sequences, roughly 14% of which are singletons. The study excluded patients with uncontrolled infection, other autoimmune disease, pregnancy or lactation. For the diagnoses, clinical symptoms, serum thyroxine and TRAb, thyroid ultrasound and orbital computed tomography were used.

Sequencing input: blood. This chain connects TRBV20-1 to TRBJ2-3, with 11 bases lining up with TRBD2. This clonotype was obtained from a woman aged 25 to 45 with Graves' hyperthyroidism. CDR3 amino acids: CSAGTSGLTDTQYF. The CDR3 DNA is TGCAGTGCTGGGACTAGCGGACTCACAGATACGCAGTATTTT.